This T cell receptor beta chain was identified in a study of T cell clones after liver transplantation. Study observations and caveats: Circulating graft-donor-reactive CD4 TCRbeta sequences fell significantly post-transplant in most of the 8 subjects.

This table comes from immunoSEQ multiplex PCR, and its TCRdb copy is limited to in-frame clones, with some not included. The repertoire holds 85,000 to 130,000 clones, with approximately 85% as singletons. The CDR3 has 13 amino acids. V lost 2 bases, J lost 5 bases, and 5 bases stayed unmatched. CDR1 is SQVTM, CDR2 ANQGSEA, per germline. In regard to this clone: The antigen is not known.

Sequencing was performed on CD4+ T cells from blood, taken before liver transplant. The V gene is TRBV29-1, the J gene TRBJ1-1; TRBD1 agrees at 7 bases. The receptor's source is a human donor who received a liver transplant. The CDR3 loop reads CSVEKGQSTEAFF. The CDR3 nucleotides read TGCAGCGTTGAAAAGGGACAGAGTACTGAAGCTTTCTTT.